This T cell receptor (beta chain) was sequenced for a study of T cell repertoires in ileal Crohn's disease. Remarks on this clone: What it binds is not known.

Study conclusions and caveats: Compared with CD4 T cells, sorted CD8 cells carried more expanded clones.

Time point here: neoterminal ileum biopsy at postoperative endoscopy, about 6 months after surgery. CDR3 length equals 15 residues. CDR1 is LNHNV, CDR2 YYDKDF, per germline (reference sequence). The V end lost 5 bases, the J end lost 5 bases, and 18 bases lay between the germline ends. Clones were read by immunoSEQ multiplex PCR, and TCRdb kept only the in-frame ones, dropping some. The sample shows about 62,000 clones, around 90% of them seen only once. The sequenced sample consisted of ileal tissue. This chain links TRBV15 with TRBJ2-5; D is possibly TRBD1 (5 bases). The clonotype was recovered from an adult with Crohn's disease. The CDR3 loop reads CATSLVRASSETQYF. CDR3 nucleotide sequence: TGTGCCACCAGCCTCGTCAGGGCTTCATCGGAGACCCAGTACTTC.